Below, 20 T cell receptor beta chains from the same sample are listed, as sequenced in a study of OX40 agonist ivuxolimab in advanced cancers. Only in-frame clones appear in the TCRdb table, and some are missing; sequencing was by immunoSEQ multiplex PCR. The data show about 69,000 clones, roughly 89% seen once. The sequenced sample was CD4+ or CD8+ T cells sorted from blood, obtained in a trial of the OX40 agonist ivuxolimab. The receptors were gathered from an adult with an advanced solid tumor such as melanoma, head and neck, liver or kidney cancer.

The chain uses TRBV5-6 and TRBJ1-2; D unresolved. This CDR3 is built from 13 residues. V lost 1 base, J lost 4 bases, and 8 bases lay in between. Germline V CDR1 and CDR2: SGHDT, YYEEEE. The CDR3: CASSLNPSYGYTF. CDR3 DNA sequence: TGTGCCAGCAGCTTGAACCCGAGCTATGGCTACACCTTC. The entire variable domain, with the rest obtained from reference TRBV5-6 and TRBJ1-2, is as follows: DAGVTQSPTHLIKTRGQQVTLRCSPKSGHDTVSWYQQALGQGPQFIFQYYEEEERQRGNFPDRFSGHQFPNYSSELNVNALLLGDSALYLCASSLNPSYGYTFGSGTRLTVV.

This chain connects TRBV5-1 to TRBJ1-3; 10 nucleotides line up with TRBD1. Per the germline V gene, CDR1 is SGHRS and CDR2 is YFSETQ. This CDR3 contains 15 residues. V shed 3 bases, J shed 3 bases, and the junction held 3 bases outside the gene matches. CDR3 nucleotide sequence: TGCGCCAGCAGCTCCGACAGGGGGCTTGGAAACACCATATATTTT. Protein: CASSSDRGLGNTIYF.

V usage is TRBV6-4 and J usage is TRBJ2-1; D ambiguous. This CDR3 has 10 amino acids. Trimming removed 4 bases from V and 7 bases from J, with 2 bases in between. Per the germline V gene, CDR1 is MRHNA and CDR2 is SNTAGT. The CDR3 nucleotides are TGTGCCAGCAGTGGTAATGAGCAGTTCTTC. It specifies CASSGNEQFF.

This clone showed up just once. The rearrangement uses TRBV5-1 and TRBJ2-5; 8 nucleotides line up with TRBD1. The V and J ends lost 0 bases and 5 bases, in that order; junction bases with no gene match: 3. Germline V gene data show CDR1 as SGHRS and CDR2 as YFSETQ. CDR3 size: 14 residues. CDR3 DNA sequence: TGCGCCAGCAGCTTGGAGGACAGGGTTGAGACCCAGTACTTC. It is translated as CASSLEDRVETQYF. The full variable domain, its missing parts supplied by reference TRBV5-1 and TRBJ2-5, is KAGVTQTPRYLIKTRGQQVTLSCSPISGHRSVSWYQQTPGQGLQFLFEYFSETQRNKGNFPGRFSGRQFSNSRSEMNVSTLELGDSALYLCASSLEDRVETQYFGPGTRLLVL.

This chain links TRBV5-1 with TRBJ2-2, with D tentatively TRBD1 (6 bases). In germline, CDR1 is SGHRS, CDR2 YFSETQ. The V gene lost 4 bases and the J gene lost 7 bases, with 14 bases spanning the gap. CDR3 size: 14 residues. The CDR3 coding sequence is TGCGCCAGCAGCGTGAGGGGGTTCGGCGGGGAGCTGTTTTTT. Translated, it gives CASSVRGFGGELFF.

The rearrangement joins TRBV19 to TRBJ1-5; D not resolved. Trimming took off 1 base at V and 7 bases at J, with 5 bases between the two ends. Germline assignment: CDR1 LNHDA and CDR2 SQIVND (reference sequence). The CDR3 contains 12 residues. DNA of the CDR3: TGTGCCAGTAGTATAGGTAGACAGCCCCAGCATTTT. This encodes CASSIGRQPQHF.

This chain uses TRBV6-5 with TRBJ1-1; 9 bases match TRBD1. Trimming removed 5 bases from V and 10 bases from J; junction bases left unmatched: 8. The CDR3 runs 13 residues. Germline loops: CDR1 MNHEY, CDR2 SVGAGI. The CDR3 nucleotides are TGTGCCAGCAGTACGACAGGGGGGTCCACAGCTTTCTTT. Translating it yields CASSTTGGSTAFF.

The V gene is TRBV7-3, the J gene TRBJ2-5, with 7 nucleotides matching TRBD1. J was trimmed by 5 bases and V by 4 bases; bases with no gene match: 4. CDR1 is SGHTA, CDR2 FQGTGA, per germline. The CDR3 totals 13 residues. The CDR3 spells CASSSRGPETQYF. The CDR3 DNA is TGTGCCAGCAGCTCGAGGGGGCCTGAGACCCAGTACTTC.

J is TRBJ2-7 and V is TRBV7-2; D gene uncertain. V was pared by 3 bases and J by 7 bases, with 7 bases between. CDR3 length: 11 amino acids. Germline loops: CDR1 SGHTA, CDR2 FQGNSA. CDR3 nucleotides: TGTGCCAGCAGCTTCCATGGGGAGCAGTACTTC. Amino acids: CASSFHGEQYF. The whole variable domain, remainder taken from reference TRBV7-2 and TRBJ2-7, is GAGVSQSPSNKVTEKGKDVELRCDPISGHTALYWYRQSLGQGLEFLIYFQGNSAPDKSGLPSDRFSAERTGGSVSTLTIQRTQQEDSAVYLCASSFHGEQYFGPGTRLTVT.

This clone was seen just once. The chain links TRBV4-2 to TRBJ2-5; perhaps TRBD2 as D (5 bases). This CDR3 is 14 amino acids long. CDR1 and CDR2 (germline): LGHNA, YNFKEQ. V was trimmed by 0 bases and J by 5 bases, leaving 10 bases between them. As DNA, the CDR3 is TGTGCCAGCAGCCAAGAGCGCCCGGGGGAGACCCAGTACTTC. This sequence encodes CASSQERPGETQYF.

The rearrangement uses TRBV28 and TRBJ2-5, with 13 bases lining up with TRBD2. The end of the DNA fits TRBJ2-7 better, so the J call may be wrong. Germline V gene data show CDR1 as MDHEN and CDR2 as SYDVKM. This CDR3 has 15 residues. CDR3 sequence reads: CASSSWTSGSYEQYF. CDR3 nucleotide sequence: TGTGCCAGCAGTTCCTGGACTAGCGGGAGCTACGAGCAGTACTTC.

CDR3 DNA: TGTGCCAGCAGCTTTGGCGGGAGTGAAGAGACCCAGTACTTC. Its translation: CASSFGGSEETQYF. The chain joins TRBV7-3 to TRBJ2-5; 7 positions match TRBD2. Germline V CDR1 and CDR2: SGHTA, FQGTGA. J was trimmed by 3 bases and V by 3 bases; bases with no gene match: 4. CDR3 size: 14 residues.

The rearrangement joins TRBV28 to TRBJ2-1; the match to TRBD1 covers 9 bases. Unmatched junction bases numbered 18, after V lost 6 bases and J lost 0 bases. The germline V gene has CDR1 MDHEN and CDR2 SYDVKM. The CDR3 totals 20 residues. CDR3 coding DNA: TGTGCCAGCAGCCCAGGGGTGGGACAGGGTGCGGGAAGCTCCTACAATGAGCAGTTCTTC. This codes for CASSPGVGQGAGSSYNEQFF.

This clone appeared a single time. The V call is TRBV20-1, the J call TRBJ2-7; D unclear. The germline V gene has CDR1 DFQATT and CDR2 SNEGSKA (reference sequence). The V gene lost 3 bases and the J gene lost 4 bases, with 1 base spanning the gap. The CDR3 is 9 amino acids. CDR3 nucleotide sequence: TGCAGTGCTAGGTACGAGCAGTACTTC. Translating gives CSARYEQYF.

This CDR3 reads CASSIDPGLRQPQHF. CDR3 in DNA: TGTGCCAGTAGTATAGACCCTGGCCTTCGGCAGCCCCAGCATTTT. V gene TRBV19 combines with J gene TRBJ1-5; the D is unclear. Germline V gives CDR1 LNHDA, CDR2 SQIVND (reference sequence). The CDR3 length is 15 residues. V lost 0 bases to trimming and J lost 7 bases, with 13 bases between them.

The V and J genes are TRBV28 and TRBJ2-3; D is perhaps TRBD2 (6 bases). Trimming took off 6 bases at V and 5 bases at J, with 18 bases between the two ends. Germline CDR1 reads MDHEN; CDR2 reads SYDVKM. This CDR3 comprises 15 residues. CDR3 in DNA: TGTGCCAGCAGGACGCCGGGACTTCTACGAGATACGCAGTATTTT. Residues: CASRTPGLLRDTQYF.

V and J are TRBV2 and TRBJ1-5; D perhaps matches TRBD1 (6 bases). This CDR3 has 13 residues. Trimming cost V 7 bases and J 5 bases, with 12 bases left between them. In germline, CDR1 is SNHLY, CDR2 FYNNEI. The CDR3 DNA reads TGTGCCAGCAACCGACAGGTACATCAGCCCCAGCATTTT. Protein product: CASNRQVHQPQHF. The entire variable domain, with the rest obtained from reference TRBV2 and TRBJ1-5, is as follows: EPEVTQTPSHQVTQMGQEVILRCVPISNHLYFYWYRQILGQKVEFLVSFYNNEISEKSEIFDDQFSVERPDGSNFTLKIRSTKLEDSAMYFCASNRQVHQPQHFGDGTRLSIL.

This rearrangement joins TRBV28 to TRBJ2-6, with 9 bases aligning to TRBD1. Germline-derived CDR1 and CDR2 are MDHEN and SYDVKM. With V trimmed by 6 bases and J by 0 bases, 6 bases remained unmatched. There are 17 residues in the CDR3. The CDR3 DNA reads as TGTGCCAGCAGACGAAACAGGGGGCTCTCTGGGGCCAACGTCCTGACTTTC. Its translation is CASRRNRGLSGANVLTF.

The chain joins TRBV19 to TRBJ2-3, with TRBD2 matching over 8 bases. J lost 4 bases, V lost 6 bases, and 9 bases had no gene match. In germline, CDR1 is LNHDA, CDR2 SQIVND (reference sequence). The CDR3 covers 15 residues. DNA of the CDR3: TGTGCCAGTAGAGACAGCGGGAGTTGGGCAGATACGCAGTATTTT. This gives the protein CASRDSGSWADTQYF.

This clone has only a few counts. CDR3 bases: TGTGCCAGCAGCTTTCGACTAGCGGCTACCTACGAGCAGTACTTC. As protein: CASSFRLAATYEQYF. The chain couples TRBV7-2 to TRBJ2-7, with 9 bases lining up with TRBD2. V was clipped by 3 bases and J by 2 bases; unmatched bases: 5. The CDR3 sequence is 15 residues long. The germline V gene encodes CDR1 SGHTA and CDR2 FQGNSA.